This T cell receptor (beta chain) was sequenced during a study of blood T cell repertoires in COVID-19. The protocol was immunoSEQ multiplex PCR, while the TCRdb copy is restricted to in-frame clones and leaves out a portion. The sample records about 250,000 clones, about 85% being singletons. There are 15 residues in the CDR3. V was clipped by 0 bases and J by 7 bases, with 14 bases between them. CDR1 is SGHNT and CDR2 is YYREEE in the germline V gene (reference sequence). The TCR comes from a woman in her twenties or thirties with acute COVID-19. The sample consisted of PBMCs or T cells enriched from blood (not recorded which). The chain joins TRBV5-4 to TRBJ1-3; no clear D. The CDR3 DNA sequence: TGTGCCAGCAGCTTGGCCGGCCGAAACAGTAACACCATATATTTT. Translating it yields CASSLAGRNSNTIYF.